This T cell receptor beta chain appears in the sequencing data of a study of CD8 T cells in Susac syndrome. Control patients had untreated stable or active relapsing-remitting multiple sclerosis by revised McDonald criteria. Random hexamers served to reverse transcribe roughly 0.45 to 1 ug RNA. Amplification of TCR beta CDR3 used immunoSEQ multiplex PCR across 54 Vbeta and 13 Jbeta. TCRdb recomputed calls from the immunoSEQ multiplex PCR reads with MiXCR, one row per CDR3 protein. The sample lists under 200,000 distinct CDR3 sequences, roughly 95% occurring once. Germline assignment: CDR1 MNHNY and CDR2 SVGAGI (reference sequence). V dropped 2 bases and J dropped 11 bases, with 12 bases sitting between them. The CDR3 is made up of 12 amino acids.

Sequencing input: CD8+ T cells from PBMCs. This chain links TRBV6-6 with TRBJ1-1; D call uncertain. The receptor was derived from a human donor with multiple sclerosis. CDR3 bases: TGTGCCAGCAGTTACCCAGACCGGGGTGCTTTCTTT. This encodes CASSYPDRGAFF.